This record looks at one T cell receptor (beta chain) sequence and its context. Germline-derived CDR1 and CDR2 are MNHEY and SVGAGI. The CDR3 has 15 residues. After removal of 5 bases from V and 3 bases from J, the junction contained 7 bases not matched to a gene. The sample belongs to a study of blood T cell repertoires in COVID-19. Sequenced by immunoSEQ multiplex PCR; TCRdb stores in-frame clones only, minus some. The sample includes 110,000 or so clones, over 65% of them seen just once. This TCR came from a woman between 40 and 55 years old with acute or convalescent COVID-19. The sample consisted of peripheral blood. The J gene is TRBJ2-3, the V gene TRBV6-5, with 8 bases fitting TRBD2. The CDR3 DNA follows: TGTGCCAGCAGTCTTAGCGGGGCCGATACAGATACGCAGTATTTT. It specifies CASSLSGADTDTQYF.